This is a list of T cell receptor beta chains from one sample in a study of early T cells in non-severe SARS-CoV-2 infection. From the 5' RACE reads, TCRdb called clonotypes with MiXCR, one entry per CDR3 protein. The table has about 110,000 distinct CDR3 sequences, 9.5% to 13% seen once; the top ten hold 3% to 3.5%. The sample consisted of whole blood. All receptors come from an adult who was a healthcare worker with PCR-confirmed SARS-CoV-2 infection or an uninfected control (not recorded which). Each CDR3 is given with its conserved first and last residue. A D gene is named only where the DNA matches it firmly. For some rows the clone size is stated as once, few or many, or as a class when expanded; others skip it.

V gene: TRBV28; D gene: .; J gene: TRBJ2-2; clone size: .; CDR3 DNA: TGTGCCAGCAGTTACCTCCAGGGGATCGGGGAGCTGTTTTTT; CDR3 protein: CASSYLQGIGELFF
V gene: TRBV5-1; D gene: .; J gene: TRBJ1-1; clone size: .; CDR3 DNA: TGCGCCAGCAGCTTGCGACAGCCTGAAGCTTTCTTT; CDR3 protein: CASSLRQPEAFF
V gene: TRBV7-6; D gene: .; J gene: TRBJ2-3; clone size: few; CDR3 DNA: TGTGCCAGCAGCTTAGTAGGGTGGTACACAGATACGCAGTATTTT; CDR3 protein: CASSLVGWYTDTQYF
V gene: TRBV21-1; D gene: .; J gene: TRBJ1-5; clone size: .; CDR3 DNA: TGTGCCAGCAGCAAAGGATCGGACAGGCGGGGCAATCAGCCCCAGCATTTT; CDR3 protein: CASSKGSDRRGNQPQHF
V gene: TRBV7-2; D gene: TRBD1; J gene: TRBJ1-2; clone size: few; CDR3 DNA: TGTGCCAGCAGCTTCAGAGACAGGGGGAATGGCTACACCTTC; CDR3 protein: CASSFRDRGNGYTF
V gene: TRBV12-3/TRBV12-4; D gene: .; J gene: TRBJ1-4; clone size: few; CDR3 DNA: TGTGCCAGCAGTCTCACGGGGCCGAGAGAACTGTTTTTT; CDR3 protein: CASSLTGPRELFF
V gene: TRBV12-5; D gene: TRBD1; J gene: TRBJ2-5; clone size: few; CDR3 DNA: TGTGCTAGTGGTTTGGTAAATAAGGACAGGGGGCTAGGAGAGACCCAGTACTTC; CDR3 protein: CASGLVNKDRGLGETQYF
V gene: TRBV3-1; D gene: .; J gene: TRBJ1-2; clone size: few; CDR3 DNA: TGTGCCAGCAGCCAAAACGGGGGTCCGGGAGGCTACACCTTC; CDR3 protein: CASSQNGGPGGYTF
V gene: TRBV11-2; D gene: TRBD2; J gene: TRBJ2-5; clone size: .; CDR3 DNA: TGTGCCAGCAGCTTGTCCGGGAGACTAGCTTTCCCGGAGACCCAGTACTTC; CDR3 protein: CASSLSGRLAFPETQYF
V gene: TRBV5-5; D gene: TRBD2; J gene: TRBJ2-3; clone size: few; CDR3 DNA: TGTGCCAGCAGCTACTTAGGACTAGCGGACCCCAGCACAGATACGCAGTATTTT; CDR3 protein: CASSYLGLADPSTDTQYF
V gene: TRBV6-5; D gene: TRBD2; J gene: TRBJ2-7; clone size: few; CDR3 DNA: TGTGCCAGCAGTTACTCGGGGGGGGAAACCTACGAGCAGTACTTC; CDR3 protein: CASSYSGGETYEQYF
V gene: TRBV28; D gene: .; J gene: TRBJ1-1; clone size: many; CDR3 DNA: TGTGCCAGCAGTTCCCCGACCGGAGGGGCTTCTTGGGCTTTCTTT; CDR3 protein: CASSSPTGGASWAFF
V gene: TRBV12-3/TRBV12-4; D gene: .; J gene: TRBJ1-5; clone size: many; CDR3 DNA: TGTGCCAGCAGCCCGACCGGAAGCAATCAGCCCCAGCATTTT; CDR3 protein: CASSPTGSNQPQHF
V gene: TRBV11-2; D gene: .; J gene: TRBJ2-3; clone size: .; CDR3 DNA: TGTGCCAGCAGCCCCCCCAGCGGACCTAGCACAGATACGCAGTATTTT; CDR3 protein: CASSPPSGPSTDTQYF
V gene: TRBV28; D gene: .; J gene: TRBJ2-5; clone size: few; CDR3 DNA: TGTGCCAGCAGTTTAAGGGGGGCCGGCCGTGGGACCCAGTACTTC; CDR3 protein: CASSLRGAGRGTQYF
V gene: TRBV19; D gene: .; J gene: TRBJ2-3; clone size: .; CDR3 DNA: TGTGCCAGTCGGTACGGGGGCGCGGGAGATACGCAGTATTTT; CDR3 protein: CASRYGGAGDTQYF
V gene: TRBV28; D gene: .; J gene: TRBJ2-3; clone size: .; CDR3 DNA: TGTGCCAGCAGTTTGCGGGGATTAGGCACAGATACGCAGTATTTT; CDR3 protein: CASSLRGLGTDTQYF
V gene: TRBV5-5; D gene: .; J gene: TRBJ1-1; clone size: many; CDR3 DNA: TGTGCCAGCAGCTTGGAGGGGGGCGAGTTGGACACTGAAGCTTTCTTT; CDR3 protein: CASSLEGGELDTEAFF
V gene: TRBV5-5; D gene: .; J gene: TRBJ2-7; clone size: .; CDR3 DNA: TGTGCCAGCAGCACGGGCAGGGCAGGGGTAGTTGGCGAGCAGTACTTC; CDR3 protein: CASSTGRAGVVGEQYF